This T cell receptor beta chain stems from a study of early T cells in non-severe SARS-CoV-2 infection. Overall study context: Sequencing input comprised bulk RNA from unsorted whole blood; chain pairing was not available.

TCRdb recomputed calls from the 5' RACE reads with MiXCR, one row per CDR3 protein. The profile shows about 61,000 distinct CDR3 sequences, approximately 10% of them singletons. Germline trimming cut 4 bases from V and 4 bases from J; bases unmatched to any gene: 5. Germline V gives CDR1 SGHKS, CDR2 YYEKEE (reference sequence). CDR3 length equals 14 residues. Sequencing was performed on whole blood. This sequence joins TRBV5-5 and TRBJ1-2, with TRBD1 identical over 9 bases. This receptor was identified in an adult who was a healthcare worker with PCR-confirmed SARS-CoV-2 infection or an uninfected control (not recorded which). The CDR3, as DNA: TGTGCCAGCAGCAGGGACAGGGTCCTCTATGGCTACACCTTC. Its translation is CASSRDRVLYGYTF.